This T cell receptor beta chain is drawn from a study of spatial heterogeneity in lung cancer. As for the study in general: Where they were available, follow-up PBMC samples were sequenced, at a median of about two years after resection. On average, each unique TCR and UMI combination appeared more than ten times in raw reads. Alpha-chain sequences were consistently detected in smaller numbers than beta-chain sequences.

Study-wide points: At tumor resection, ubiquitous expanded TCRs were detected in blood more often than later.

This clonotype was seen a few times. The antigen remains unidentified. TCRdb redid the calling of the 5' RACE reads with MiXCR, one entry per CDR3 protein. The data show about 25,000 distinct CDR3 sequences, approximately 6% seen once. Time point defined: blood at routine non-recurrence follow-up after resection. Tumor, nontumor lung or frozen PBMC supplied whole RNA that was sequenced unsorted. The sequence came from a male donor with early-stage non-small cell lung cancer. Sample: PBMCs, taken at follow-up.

DNA of the CDR3: TGTGCCAGCCGCTCCCCGCAAGAGACCCAGTACTTC. Translated, it gives CASRSPQETQYF. The chain links TRBV6-5 to TRBJ2-5; D remains unclear. This CDR3 contains 12 residues. Germline-derived CDR1 and CDR2 are MNHEY and SVGAGI. V was pared by 8 bases and J by 2 bases, with 9 bases between.